Below, 24 T cell receptor beta chains from the same sample are listed, as sequenced in a study of radiotherapy plus CTLA-4 blockade in lung cancer. The data were produced by immunoSEQ multiplex PCR, yet TCRdb's version contains in-frame clones alone and is incomplete. The sample has approximately 89,000 clones, about 85% seen once. Specimen: peripheral blood, collected from a patient treated with radiotherapy plus ipilimumab. These receptor sequences come from a human donor with non-small cell lung cancer that progressed on radiotherapy plus ipilimumab.

The chain joins TRBV30 to TRBJ2-5, with D possibly called TRBD1 or TRBD2 (5 bases each). Trimming removed 5 bases from V and 2 bases from J, with 9 bases in between. Germline assignment: CDR1 GTSNPN and CDR2 SVGIG (reference sequence). The CDR3 length is 12 residues. The CDR3 DNA follows: TGTGCCTGGGATGAGGGGCAAGAGACCCAGTACTTC. Translating gives CAWDEGQETQYF. Together with reference TRBV30 and TRBJ2-5, the CDR3 gives the full variable domain: SQTIHQWPATLVQPVGSPLSLECTVEGTSNPNLYWYRQAAGRGLQLLFYSVGIGQISSEVPQNLSASRPQDRQFILSSKKLLLSDSGFYLCAWDEGQETQYFGPGTRLLVL.

The gene calls are TRBV6-5 and TRBJ2-1; 7 positions agree with TRBD1. This CDR3 has 16 amino acids. CDR1 and CDR2 from the germline V gene are MNHEY and SVGAGI. The junction had 4 bases not matched to a gene; V was cut back by 0 bases and J by 2 bases. The CDR3 nucleotides are TGTGCCAGCAGTTACTCGACAGGGATGGCCTACAATGAGCAGTTCTTC. Protein product: CASSYSTGMAYNEQFF.

The J gene is TRBJ2-7, the V gene TRBV6-1, with TRBD2 as a possible D gene (6 bases). CDR1 and CDR2 from the germline V gene are MNHNS and SASEGT. The CDR3 has 13 residues. The germline V and J ends were trimmed by 10 bases and 2 bases, with 15 bases remaining between them. In DNA form, the CDR3 reads TGTGCCACCCCTGGGGGAGGCGCCTACGAGCAGTACTTC. This codes for CATPGGGAYEQYF.

The chain combines TRBV10-3 with TRBJ2-4; 9 bases match TRBD1. The CDR3 sequence is 14 residues long. CDR1 ENHRY and CDR2 SYGVKD come from the germline V gene. After removal of 2 bases from V and 8 bases from J, the junction contained 4 bases not matched to a gene. The CDR3 protein is CAISEGTGMDIQYF. The CDR3 region has the DNA TGTGCCATCAGTGAGGGGACAGGGATGGACATTCAGTACTTC.

The chain carries TRBV15 and TRBJ1-1, with a tentative D call TRBD1 (5 bases). Germline assignment: CDR1 LNHNV and CDR2 YYDKDF (reference sequence). The V end was cut by 5 bases, the J end by 8 bases, with 12 bases between. The CDR3 is made up of 12 amino acids. As DNA, the CDR3 is TGTGCCACCAGCCACCGGTGGGGCGAAGCTTTCTTT. Its protein product is CATSHRWGEAFF.

The chain links TRBV7-3 to TRBJ2-7; the D gene is possibly TRBD2 (6 bases). The CDR3 extends over 15 amino acids. Deletions cut 5 bases from V and 1 base from J, with 15 bases between. From germline, CDR1 is SGHTA and CDR2 FQGTGA. The CDR3 nucleotides read TGTGCCAGCAGCCCCGGAGGGGCCCAATCCTACGAGCAGTACTTC. This encodes CASSPGGAQSYEQYF.

The chain links TRBV7-9 to TRBJ1-1; no reliable D call. V shed 2 bases and J shed 7 bases, with 14 bases lying between them. The CDR3 spans 14 residues. Looked up from germline, CDR1 is SEHNR and CDR2 is FQNEAQ (reference sequence). CDR3 DNA sequence: TGTGCCAGCAGCTTATTCTTGGAATGGGGTGAAGCTTTCTTT. It yields the protein CASSLFLEWGEAFF.

The CDR3 DNA reads TGCGCCAGCAGCCCCGGTGGGACAGCCGTGTTCAATCAGCCCCAGCATTTT. Translation: CASSPGGTAVFNQPQHF. The chain has TRBV5-1 and TRBJ1-5; TRBD1 agrees at 7 bases. CDR3 length: 17 amino acids. Germline V gene lookup returns CDR1 SGHRS and CDR2 YFSETQ. With 4 bases clipped from V and 3 bases from J, the junction kept 13 bases outside the gene matches.

V gene TRBV19 combines with J gene TRBJ2-2; D may match TRBD1 or TRBD2 (6 bases each). Germline V gives CDR1 LNHDA, CDR2 SQIVND (reference sequence). With 5 bases removed from V and 6 bases from J, the gap between germline ends came to 16 bases. The CDR3 has 15 residues. The CDR3 protein is CASSPAGGYAGELFF. In DNA, the CDR3 is TGTGCCAGTAGTCCCGCCGGGGGCTACGCCGGGGAGCTGTTTTTT.

The chain is built from TRBV5-4 and TRBJ1-2; D ambiguous. The V end was cut by 1 base, the J end by 6 bases, with 16 bases between. This CDR3 contains 15 residues. From germline, CDR1 is SGHNT and CDR2 YYREEE (reference sequence). In DNA, the CDR3 is TGTGCCAGCAGCTTGTTACAGTCGGCCATTAATGGCTACACCTTC. Amino acids: CASSLLQSAINGYTF. Complete variable domain (other parts from reference TRBV5-4 and TRBJ1-2): ETGVTQSPTHLIKTRGQQVTLRCSSQSGHNTVSWYQQALGQGPQFIFQYYREEENGRGNFPPRFSGLQFPNYSSELNVNALELDDSALYLCASSLLQSAINGYTFGSGTRLTVV.

The rearrangement links TRBV14 to TRBJ2-5; no reliable D call. Germline values: CDR1 SGHDN, CDR2 FVKESK. The CDR3 totals 15 residues. Trimming stripped 4 bases from V and 4 bases from J, with 16 bases between. The CDR3 loop is CASSRKGLGGETQYF. The DNA of the CDR3 is TGTGCCAGCAGCCGTAAAGGGTTGGGTGGAGAGACCCAGTACTTC. Full variable domain (rest looked up from reference TRBV14 and TRBJ2-5): EAGVTQFPSHSVIEKGQTVTLRCDPISGHDNLYWYRRVMGKEIKFLLHFVKESKQDESGMPNNRFLAERTGGTYSTLKVQPAELEDSGVYFCASSRKGLGGETQYFGPGTRLLVL.

The chain uses TRBV19 and TRBJ2-1; 8 nucleotides match TRBD1. The CDR3 sequence is 16 residues long. CDR1 is LNHDA and CDR2 is SQIVND in the germline V gene (reference sequence). The ends lost 8 bases at V and 7 bases at J; junction bases unmatched: 16. The CDR3 region has the DNA TGTGCCAGTCACGACCAAGCTACAGGGGGAAGGAATGAGCAGTTCTTC. It specifies CASHDQATGGRNEQFF. The full variable domain, in which reference TRBV19 and TRBJ2-1 provide the parts outside the CDR3, is DGGITQSPKYLFRKEGQNVTLSCEQNLNHDAMYWYRQDPGQGLRLIYYSQIVNDFQKGDIAEGYSVSREKKESFPLTVTSAQKNPTAFYLCASHDQATGGRNEQFFGPGTRLTVL.

This clone was picked up a small number of times. CDR3 sequence (DNA): TGTGCCAGCAGTGGACTAGCGGGTAGTGCGGGGGGCTACGAGCAGTACTTC. Its translation: CASSGLAGSAGGYEQYF. The chain employs TRBV5-6 and TRBJ2-7; 11 bases align to TRBD2. Unmatched junction bases numbered 13, after V lost 5 bases and J lost 3 bases. CDR1 is SGHDT, CDR2 YYEEEE, per germline. CDR3 length: 17 amino acids. Supplemented by reference TRBV5-6 and TRBJ2-7, the full variable domain reads DAGVTQSPTHLIKTRGQQVTLRCSPKSGHDTVSWYQQALGQGPQFIFQYYEEEERQRGNFPDRFSGHQFPNYSSELNVNALLLGDSALYLCASSGLAGSAGGYEQYFGPGTRLTVT.

The J gene is TRBJ1-4, the V gene TRBV7-9, with 9 bases matching TRBD1. In germline, CDR1 is SEHNR, CDR2 FQNEAQ (reference sequence). V was clipped by 6 bases and J by 5 bases; unmatched bases: 4. The CDR3 is 14 residues long. The CDR3 DNA follows: TGTGCCAGCAGGCTCGGGACAGGGAATGAAAAACTGTTTTTT. It codes for CASRLGTGNEKLFF. Full variable domain (rest looked up from reference TRBV7-9 and TRBJ1-4): DTGVSQNPRHKITKRGQNVTFRCDPISEHNRLYWYRQTLGQGPEFLTYFQNEAQLEKSRLLSDRFSAERPKGSFSTLEIQRTEQGDSAMYLCASRLGTGNEKLFFGSGTQLSVL.

The J gene is TRBJ1-4, the V gene TRBV2, with D unclear. Germline V gene lookup returns CDR1 SNHLY and CDR2 FYNNEI. CDR3 length: 11 residues. Trimming pared 6 bases from V and 7 bases from J, leaving 6 bases between. For the CDR3, the DNA is TGTGCCAGCAGGGGTTCTGAAAAACTGTTTTTT. It specifies CASRGSEKLFF.

The rearrangement links TRBV7-2 to TRBJ2-5; D remains unclear. V was trimmed by 0 bases and J by 7 bases, leaving 6 bases between them. Germline assignment: CDR1 SGHTA and CDR2 FQGNSA. CDR3 size: 12 residues. As DNA, the CDR3 is TGTGCCAGCAGCTTAGCGGTGGGGACCCAGTACTTC. Its translation: CASSLAVGTQYF.

The rearrangement joins TRBV5-4 to TRBJ1-2, with a weak D call TRBD1 (5 bases). Germline CDR1 reads SGHNT; CDR2 reads YYREEE (reference sequence). V was pared by 6 bases and J by 2 bases, with 14 bases between. The CDR3 consists of 14 residues. CDR3 residues: CASTWARGNYGYTF. As DNA, the CDR3 is TGTGCCAGCACCTGGGCCCGGGGGAACTATGGCTACACCTTC.

The count of this clone is one. The rearrangement uses TRBV5-6 and TRBJ2-7, with D perhaps TRBD1 or TRBD2 (5 bases each). V lost 0 bases to trimming and J lost 3 bases, with 7 bases between them. Germline V lookup: CDR1 SGHDT, CDR2 YYEEEE. CDR3 length: 13 residues. The CDR3 DNA is TGTGCCAGCAGCTTGGAGAGGGGCTACGAGCAGTACTTC. It is translated as CASSLERGYEQYF.

The chain uses TRBV7-3 and TRBJ2-3, with D perhaps matching TRBD1 (5 bases). This CDR3 region has 13 residues. CDR1 and CDR2 from the germline V gene are SGHTA and FQGTGA. V was trimmed by 2 bases and J by 9 bases, leaving 12 bases between them. CDR3 DNA: TGTGCCAGCAGCTTAGGGGCTTCTGGGACGCAGTATTTT. It translates to CASSLGASGTQYF.

Of note for this clone: Other DNA sequences in this sample translate to the same CDR3. The chain recombines TRBV30 with TRBJ1-4; TRBD1 aligns across 11 bases. CDR3 length equals 13 residues. The junction had 3 bases not matched to a gene; V was cut back by 4 bases and J by 8 bases. Germline CDR1 is GTSNPN and CDR2 is SVGIG (reference sequence). This chain's CDR3 is CAWKGQGVEKLFF. The DNA of the CDR3 is TGTGCCTGGAAGGGACAGGGGGTCGAAAAACTGTTTTTT. Complete variable domain (other parts from reference TRBV30 and TRBJ1-4): SQTIHQWPATLVQPVGSPLSLECTVEGTSNPNLYWYRQAAGRGLQLLFYSVGIGQISSEVPQNLSASRPQDRQFILSSKKLLLSDSGFYLCAWKGQGVEKLFFGSGTQLSVL.

The sample holds a few counts of this clone. The V and J genes are TRBV6-1 and TRBJ1-5, with no clear D. The CDR3 length is 14 residues. The germline V and J ends were trimmed by 6 bases and 2 bases, with 11 bases remaining between them. Per the germline V gene, CDR1 is MNHNS and CDR2 is SASEGT. The CDR3 sequence: CASSWAAGNQPQHF. The CDR3 region has the DNA TGTGCCAGCAGCTGGGCCGCAGGCAATCAGCCCCAGCATTTT.

The chain joins TRBV4-1 to TRBJ2-7; 7 positions agree with TRBD2. The length of the CDR3 is 15 residues. J lost 6 bases, V lost 4 bases, and 12 bases had no gene match. Germline loops: CDR1 MGHRA, CDR2 YSYEKL. The CDR3 DNA follows: TGCGCCAGCAGCCCGACGGGAGGTCGGGCTTCCGAGCAGTACTTC. It is translated as CASSPTGGRASEQYF.

This clone has just a few counts. This sequence joins TRBV7-2 and TRBJ1-2; D remains ambiguous. V dropped 6 bases and J dropped 4 bases, with 15 bases sitting between them. The CDR3 runs 14 residues. In germline, CDR1 is SGHTA, CDR2 FQGNSA. In nucleotides, the CDR3 is TGTGCCAGCAGTACACGGGAGCCCCTCTATGGCTACACCTTC. This translates into CASSTREPLYGYTF.

J is TRBJ2-3 and V is TRBV2, with D maybe TRBD2 (6 bases). The CDR3 spans 15 residues. Trimming took off 7 bases at V and 3 bases at J, with 17 bases between the two ends. CDR1 is SNHLY, CDR2 FYNNEI, per germline. The CDR3 nucleotides are TGTGCCAGCACCCCTCGGCGGGGAGGAACAGATACGCAGTATTTT. The encoded protein is CASTPRRGGTDTQYF.